This note documents a single TCR beta chain sequence. Its antigen is not identified. The data were taken from a study of T cell repertoires in cytomegalovirus infection. Overall study context: Matching HLA type, along with CMV infection, was indicated by public TCR beta signatures. Notes on the study in general: Across the ex vivo response, the dominant clonotypes were HLA-C-restricted CMV-specific TCR beta clonotypes. Cumulated frequencies of public TCR beta families served to identify carriers of CMV plus the relevant HLA.

A single record per CDR3 protein comes from TCRdb applying MiXCR to the reads. The sample lists 46,000 or so distinct CDR3 sequences, 20% occurring once. Germline assignment: CDR1 SEHNR and CDR2 FQNEAQ (reference sequence). The CDR3 has 16 amino acids. V was pared by 5 bases and J by 1 base, with 16 bases between. This rearrangement joins TRBV7-9 to TRBJ2-3, with D maybe TRBD2 (6 bases). Sequencing was performed on PBMCs, sequenced either directly or after in vitro stimulation (not recorded which). This sequence was found in a human donor in good health (CMV status not recorded). Some clones in this sample may be carry-over from other donors' samples. CDR3 in amino acids: CASSHSGGAGTDTQYF. In nucleotides, the CDR3 is TGTGCCAGCAGCCACTCCGGGGGAGCCGGCACAGATACGCAGTATTTT.